These 32 T cell receptor beta chains came from one sample sequenced in a study of tumor and adjacent non-tumor tissue in lung cancer. No cell sorting was done before RNA was extracted from the tissue. Three rounds of nested PCR, following a modified ARM-PCR protocol, produced the TCRbeta library. TCRdb processed the multiplex PCR reads anew with MiXCR; each CDR3 protein has one entry. The sample lists 200,000 to 250,000 distinct CDR3 sequences, around 70% occurring once. The sample taken for sequencing was lung tumor tissue. These receptors were obtained from a man in his sixties with non-small cell lung cancer.

This clonotype was observed a handful of times. It may be a read error: a sequence one base away is much more abundant. The chain recombines TRBV12-5 with TRBJ2-5; D might be TRBD2 (5 bases). The CDR3 sequence is 16 residues long. Looked up from germline, CDR1 is LGHNT and CDR2 is FRNRAP. V lost 0 bases and J lost 4, with 15 bases in between. In DNA form, the CDR3 reads TGTGCTAGTGGTTTGGTAAGGGTGGCTGGAGGAGAGACCCAGTACTTC. Its translation is CASGLVRVAGGETQYF.

On this clonotype itself: One end of the junction is discordant with germline, which a read error may explain. This chain links TRBV6-5 with TRBJ2-5, with D perhaps TRBD1 or TRBD2 (5 bases each). The CDR3 totals 15 residues. Germline values: CDR1 MNHEY, CDR2 SVGAGI. The CDR3 DNA reads TGTGCCGGCAGTTACTCGGTTGGGGGTTTTGAAACCCAGTACTTC. Translating it yields CAGSYSVGGFETQYF.

This clonotype was counted only a few times. A much larger clonotype is one base distant, so this may be a read error. The genes are TRBV7-9 and TRBJ2-3; a weak D match, TRBD1 (6 bases). The CDR3 loop spans 15 amino acids. Per germline, CDR1 SEHNR and CDR2 FQNEAQ (reference sequence). Trimming removed 4 bases from V and 0 bases from J, with 11 bases in between. CDR3 protein: CASSSGHVSTDTQYF. The CDR3 bases are TGTGCCAGCAGCTCGGGACATGTTAGCACAGATACGCAGTATTTT.

Worth noting for this clonotype: A single base separates this from a much larger clone, so it may be a read error. Written as DNA, the CDR3 is TGCGCCACCTGGAATGCGGGGGCCACAGATACGCAGTATTTT. Its translation is CATWNAGATDTQYF. The gene calls are TRBV10-1 and TRBJ2-3; weak D call: TRBD2 (7 bases). Trimming took 10 bases from V and 2 from J, leaving 16 bases between them. The V gene's germline CDR1 is WNHNN and CDR2 SYGVQD (reference sequence). The CDR3 length is 14 residues.

This clonotype was recorded only once. As the CDR3 is not closed by the conserved phenylalanine or tryptophan, this likely results from a read error. This chain uses TRBV12-3 or TRBV12-4 with TRBJ1-6; D might be TRBD1 (5 bases). Deletions cut 7 bases from V and 6 bases from J, with 10 bases between. The CDR3 consists of 13 residues. The CDR3 region is CASIVRANSPLHL. The CDR3 coding sequence is TGTGCCAGCATAGTCAGGGCTAATTCACCCCTCCACCTT.

This sequence joins TRBV4-2 and TRBJ1-1, with D uncertain. Germline V lookup: CDR1 LGHNA, CDR2 YNFKEQ. There are 14 residues in the CDR3. With 0 bases removed from V and 11 bases from J, the gap between germline ends came to 16 bases. The CDR3 nucleotides read TGTGCCAGCAGCCAAGATACCTACGGTCGGAGGGCTTTCTTT. Its translation is CASSQDTYGRRAFF.

Comments on this clonotype: The conserved phenylalanine or tryptophan normally closing the CDR3 is absent here, so this likely arose from a read error. This chain joins TRBV6-1 and TRBJ2-1; D gene uncertain. This CDR3 spans 13 amino acids. Between the trimmed V and J ends, which lost 4 bases and 10 bases, there was a span of 14 bases. CDR1 is MNHNS and CDR2 is SASEGT in the germline V gene. CDR3 nucleotide sequence: TGTGCCAGCAGTGTACAATTGGTGGGCGAGCAGTTCTCC. Its translation is CASSVQLVGEQFS.

This chain links TRBV11-2 with TRBJ1-2, with 9 bases that match TRBD1. The junction had 4 bases not matched to a gene; V was cut back by 3 bases and J by 8 bases. Per germline, CDR1 SGHAT and CDR2 FQNNGV. The CDR3 is made up of 13 amino acids. CDR3 nucleotides: TGTGCCAGCAGCTTGGGACAGGGCCAAGGCTACACCTTC. Its protein is CASSLGQGQGYTF.

In its sample, this clonotype was seen many times. The chain combines TRBV6-1 with TRBJ1-1; no clear D. CDR3 length: 12 residues. V gave up 6 bases and J gave up 5 bases, with 10 bases separating them. CDR1 and CDR2 from the germline V gene are MNHNS and SASEGT. The CDR3 reads CASSLQRTEAFF. The CDR3 DNA follows: TGTGCCAGCAGCTTGCAACGGACTGAAGCTTTCTTT.

This clonotype was seen at least ten times. V and J are TRBV11-3 and TRBJ2-2, with 8 bases aligning to TRBD2. Germline V gene sequence: CDR1 SGHNT, CDR2 YENEEA. This CDR3 has 17 residues. Unmatched junction bases numbered 6, after V lost 0 bases and J lost 3 bases. The CDR3 DNA is TGTGCCAGCAGCTTAGAGAGCGGGAGTGTGTACACCGGGGAGCTGTTTTTT. Protein product: CASSLESGSVYTGELFF.

The chain joins TRBV11-1 to TRBJ2-7, with D tentatively TRBD1 (6 bases). Germline values: CDR1 SGHAT, CDR2 FQDESV (reference sequence). CDR3 length equals 14 residues. Written as DNA, the CDR3 is TGTTCCGGCAGCAGGGACATCTTATCCTACGAGCAGTACTTC. Its translation is CSGSRDILSYEQYF.

The table lists this clonotype with a few counts. The V and J genes are TRBV28 and TRBJ1-5; maybe TRBD1 (5 bases). Trimming cost V 3 bases and J 3 bases, with 9 bases left between them. This CDR3 comprises 14 residues. Per the germline V gene, CDR1 is MDHEN and CDR2 is SYDVKM. The CDR3, as DNA: TGTGCCAGCAGTTTCTTACAGGTCAATCAGCCCCAGCATTTT. Its protein product is CASSFLQVNQPQHF.

The rearrangement joins TRBV20-1 to TRBJ2-4, with D tentatively TRBD2 (7 bases). Germline V gives CDR1 DFQATT, CDR2 SNEGSKA (reference sequence). The CDR3 is 15 residues long. The CDR3 reads CGPRTGRESKNIQYF. The DNA of the CDR3 is TGCGGCCCCCGTACAGGGAGGGAATCCAAAAACATTCAGTACTTC.

On this clonotype itself: Since the CDR3 does not end with the conserved phenylalanine or tryptophan, this likely comes from a read error. The chain carries TRBV11-3 and TRBJ2-7, with TRBD1 matching 9 bases. Germline lookup yields CDR1 SGHNT and CDR2 YENEEA. CDR3 length: 14 amino acids. V shed 5 bases, J shed 3 bases, and the junction held 5 bases outside the gene matches. The CDR3 DNA follows: TGTGCCAGCAGCCTGCGGGACAGGGACTACGAGCAGTACATC. Residues: CASSLRDRDYEQYI.

Of note for this clonotype: At one end, the junction sequence differs from germline, possibly due to a read error. The chain has TRBV20-1 and TRBJ1-2, with TRBD1 matching over 10 bases. The germline gives CDR1 DFQATT, CDR2 SNEGSKA (reference sequence). CDR3 length equals 14 residues. This CDR3 reads CNASARQGADGYTF. CDR3 in DNA: TGCAATGCTAGCGCAAGACAGGGGGCAGATGGCTACACCTTC.

About this clonotype: As the CDR3 is not closed by the conserved phenylalanine or tryptophan, this likely results from a read error. The chain combines TRBV29-1 with TRBJ2-7, with 8 nucleotides matching TRBD2. The V gene end was trimmed by 6 bases and the J gene end by 6 bases; junction bases not matched to a gene: 10. Per germline, CDR1 SQVTM and CDR2 ANQGSEA. The CDR3 has 13 amino acids. The DNA of the CDR3 is TGCAGCGTGGGGATTAGCGGGAATCCCGAGCAGTACTCC. Amino acids: CSVGISGNPEQYS.

This rearrangement joins TRBV20-1 to TRBJ2-3, with D maybe TRBD1 (6 bases). The length of the CDR3 is 16 residues. CDR1 is DFQATT and CDR2 is SNEGSKA in the germline V gene (reference sequence). CDR3: CRARLSGTSRPDTQYF. The CDR3 bases are TGCAGAGCTCGTCTGTCTGGGACATCGCGGCCAGATACGCAGTATTTT.

On this clonotype itself: Given a much more abundant clone one base away, this may be a read error. The J gene is TRBJ2-3, the V gene TRBV6-1; D may be TRBD1 (6 bases). Germline V gene data show CDR1 as MNHNS and CDR2 as SASEGT. Trimming left V 6 bases short and J 0 bases short, with 13 bases between. CDR3 length: 15 residues. The CDR3 is CASRGQIVSTDTQYF. The CDR3 DNA sequence: TGTGCCAGCAGAGGACAGATCGTGAGCACAGATACGCAGTATTTT.

Concerning this clonotype itself: A much larger clone lies a single base off, so this may be a read error. The chain joins TRBV6-6 to TRBJ2-7; tentatively, D is TRBD2 (6 bases). Germline CDR1 and CDR2: MNHNY and SVGAGI (reference sequence). The CDR3 runs to 12 residues. CDR3 bases: TGTACCAGCAGACGGGACGGGGGCGAGCAGTACTTC. Its translation is CTSRRDGGEQYF.

The chain joins TRBV24-1 to TRBJ1-2, with 8 bases aligning to TRBD1. The CDR3 length is 14 residues. Germline V lookup: CDR1 KGHDR, CDR2 SFDVKD. V was pared by 10 bases and J by 9 bases, with 15 bases of the junction left unmatched. The CDR3 sequence is CATGQGGSGDSYTF. The CDR3 DNA sequence: TGTGCCACAGGACAGGGTGGATCCGGGGATAGCTACACCTTC.

A note on this clonotype: No conserved phenylalanine or tryptophan ends this CDR3, so it is likely a read error. This chain joins TRBV5-5 and TRBJ2-7; D is perhaps TRBD1 (6 bases). Per the germline V gene, CDR1 is SGHKS and CDR2 is YYEKEE (reference sequence). Trimming stripped 4 bases from V and 8 bases from J, with 22 bases between. There are 15 residues in the CDR3. The CDR3 here is CASSTGGQPYDKQYI. The CDR3 nucleotides read TGTGCCAGCAGCACCGGAGGACAGCCCTACGATAAGCAGTACATC.

The chain has TRBV12-5 and TRBJ2-5; no clear D. Trimming left V 1 base short and J 7 bases short, with 10 bases between. Germline CDR1 reads LGHNT; CDR2 reads FRNRAP. The CDR3 runs 13 residues. Here the CDR3 DNA reads TGTGCTAGTGGTTTGGGATTAGAAAGGACCCAGTACTTC. It specifies CASGLGLERTQYF.

To note about this clonotype: Possible read error: a much larger clone is one base away. V gene TRBV20-1 combines with J gene TRBJ1-1, with 11 nucleotides matching TRBD1. The CDR3 has 13 residues. Germline loops: CDR1 DFQATT, CDR2 SNEGSKA (reference sequence). CDR3 sequence: CSARDRGRTETFF. In DNA form, the CDR3 reads TGCAGTGCTAGGGACAGGGGGCGTACTGAAACTTTCTTT.

Only one count was recorded for this clonotype. A much larger clone differs from this one at a single base, so this may be a read error. The chain joins TRBV6-5 to TRBJ2-7; the D is unclear. The CDR3 length is 13 residues. Per germline, CDR1 MNHEY and CDR2 SVGAGI. DNA of the CDR3: TGTGTCAGCAGCCTGGTGAGCTCCTACGAGCAGTACTTC. This encodes CVSSLVSSYEQYF.

A note on this clonotype: A read error may produce the germline difference seen at one junction end. The J gene is TRBJ1-2, the V gene TRBV20-1; no firm D call. In germline, CDR1 is DFQATT, CDR2 SNEGSKA (reference sequence). This CDR3 spans 12 amino acids. The CDR3 spells CSASRCSYVYTF. CDR3 coding DNA: TGCAGTGCTAGCAGGTGTTCCTATGTCTACACCTTC.

The genes are TRBV4-1 and TRBJ2-7; D might be TRBD2 (5 bases). Germline assignment: CDR1 MGHRA and CDR2 YSYEKL. The V and J ends lost 3 bases and 6 bases respectively, with 27 bases between them. The CDR3 contains 18 residues. CDR3 sequence (DNA): TGCGCCAGCAGCCAGGATTCCGGTCGGGGAATAGTCCATGGCGAGCAGTACTTC. Amino acids: CASSQDSGRGIVHGEQYF.

V and J are TRBV5-1 and TRBJ2-5; tentatively, D is TRBD1 (5 bases). Germline CDR1 SGHRS, CDR2 YFSETQ. Trimming shortened V by 4 bases and J by 0 bases, and 7 bases separated the two germline ends. The CDR3 extends over 13 amino acids. In DNA form, the CDR3 reads TGCGCCAGCAGCACAGGATACCAAGAGACCCAGTACTTC. Translation gives CASSTGYQETQYF.

For this clonotype: The CDR3 ends on some other residue instead of the conserved phenylalanine or tryptophan, so this is likely a read error. V and J are TRBV20-1 and TRBJ2-3; 9 nucleotides align to TRBD2. This CDR3 is 14 amino acids long. Looked up from germline, CDR1 is DFQATT and CDR2 is SNEGSKA (reference sequence). CDR3 protein: CSASTSGRTDTQYL. For the CDR3, the DNA is TGCAGTGCCTCGACTAGCGGACGCACAGATACCCAGTATTTA.

Concerning this clonotype itself: A much more abundant neighbour one base away suggests this may be a read error. V is TRBV28 and J is TRBJ2-3; D unresolved. The length of the CDR3 is 13 residues. Germline values: CDR1 MDHEN, CDR2 SYDVKM. Written as DNA, the CDR3 is TGTGTCAGCAGTATACCGAACACTCATACGCAGTATTTT. Translation: CVSSIPNTHTQYF.

Worth noting for this clonotype: A read error is possible here, since a much larger clone lies one base away. The rearrangement joins TRBV20-1 to TRBJ2-1; a possible D gene is TRBD2 (6 bases). The CDR3 covers 14 residues. Between the trimmed V and J ends, which lost 4 bases and 3 bases, there was a span of 13 bases. Looked up from germline, CDR1 is DFQATT and CDR2 is SNEGSKA (reference sequence). CDR3 loop: CSANLVGGYNEQFF. CDR3 bases: TGCAGTGCTAACCTAGTGGGGGGCTACAATGAGCAGTTCTTC.

In the case of this clonotype: Without the conserved terminal phenylalanine or tryptophan, this CDR3 likely stems from a read error. The V and J genes are TRBV20-1 and TRBJ1-1; 8 bases agree with TRBD1. Trimming took 4 bases from V and 7 from J; bases not matched to a gene: 8. The V gene's germline CDR1 is DFQATT and CDR2 SNEGSKA (reference sequence). CDR3 size: 13 residues. In nucleotides, the CDR3 is TGCAGTGCTAAAACCGACAGGGGCATTGAAGCTTTCCTT. Protein: CSAKTDRGIEAFL.

A remark on this clonotype: A much more abundant neighbour one base away suggests this may be a read error. The V call is TRBV20-1, the J call TRBJ1-3; D not resolved. CDR3 length: 14 amino acids. Germline V gene data show CDR1 as DFQATT and CDR2 as SNEGSKA (reference sequence). The CDR3 loop is CRARTASSGNTIYF. In DNA form, the CDR3 reads TGCAGGGCTAGGACTGCCAGCTCTGGAAACACCATATATTTT.